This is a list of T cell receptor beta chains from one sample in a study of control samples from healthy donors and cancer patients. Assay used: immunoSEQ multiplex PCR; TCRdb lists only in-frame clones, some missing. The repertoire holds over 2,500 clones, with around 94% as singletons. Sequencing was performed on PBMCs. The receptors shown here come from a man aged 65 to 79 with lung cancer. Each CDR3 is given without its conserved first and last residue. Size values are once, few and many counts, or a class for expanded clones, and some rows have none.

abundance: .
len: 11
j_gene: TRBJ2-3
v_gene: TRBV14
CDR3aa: ASSQDVEDTQY

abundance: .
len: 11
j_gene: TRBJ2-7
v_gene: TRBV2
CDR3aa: ASRRAKGYEQY

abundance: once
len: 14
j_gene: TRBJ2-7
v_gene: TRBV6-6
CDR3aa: ASSYSRAGGRHEQY

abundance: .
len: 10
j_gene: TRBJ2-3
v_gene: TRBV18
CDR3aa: ASSLDTDTQY

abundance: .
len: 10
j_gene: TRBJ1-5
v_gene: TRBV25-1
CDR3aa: ASSWGGEPQH

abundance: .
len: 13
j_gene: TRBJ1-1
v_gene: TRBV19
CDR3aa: ASSIRGGSRTEAF

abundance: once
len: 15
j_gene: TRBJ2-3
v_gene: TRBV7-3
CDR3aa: ASSLARTSAGTDTQY

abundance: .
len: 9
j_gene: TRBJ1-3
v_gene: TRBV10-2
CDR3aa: ASTLGNTIY

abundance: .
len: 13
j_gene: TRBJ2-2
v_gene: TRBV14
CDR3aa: ASSQAGVRTGELF

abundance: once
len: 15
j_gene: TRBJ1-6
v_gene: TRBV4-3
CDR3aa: ASSQRGGGAGNSPLH

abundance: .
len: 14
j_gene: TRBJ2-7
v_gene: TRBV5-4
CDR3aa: ASSSPAGTGAGEQY

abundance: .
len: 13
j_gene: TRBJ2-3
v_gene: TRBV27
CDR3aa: ASAWWSGPPDTQY

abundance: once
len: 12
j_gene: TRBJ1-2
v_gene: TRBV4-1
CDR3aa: ASSQPASGEGYT

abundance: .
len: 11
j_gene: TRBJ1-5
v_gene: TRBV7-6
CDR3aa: ASSLQGNQPQH

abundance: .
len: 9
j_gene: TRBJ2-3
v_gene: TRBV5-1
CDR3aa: ASSLGDTQY

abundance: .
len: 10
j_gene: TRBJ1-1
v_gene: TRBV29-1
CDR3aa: SARTGNTEAF

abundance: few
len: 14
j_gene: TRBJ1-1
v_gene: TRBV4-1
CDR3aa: ASSQGLQGYATEAF

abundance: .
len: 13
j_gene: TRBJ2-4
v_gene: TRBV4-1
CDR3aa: ASSQATSGRNIQY

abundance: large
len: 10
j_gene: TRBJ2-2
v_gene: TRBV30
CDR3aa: AWSGDTGELF

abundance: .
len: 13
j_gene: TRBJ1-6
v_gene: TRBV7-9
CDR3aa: ASSLAGGGNSPLH

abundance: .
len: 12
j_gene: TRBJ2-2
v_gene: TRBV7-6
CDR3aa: ASSPEPNTGELF

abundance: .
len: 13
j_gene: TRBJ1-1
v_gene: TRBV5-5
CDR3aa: ASSAKRQGGTEAF

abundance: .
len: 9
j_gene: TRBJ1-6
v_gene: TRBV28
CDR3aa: ASAGNSPLH

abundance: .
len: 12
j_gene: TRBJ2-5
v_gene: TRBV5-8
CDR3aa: ASTPDRGRETQY

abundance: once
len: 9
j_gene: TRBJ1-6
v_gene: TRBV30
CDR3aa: AWRKNSPLH

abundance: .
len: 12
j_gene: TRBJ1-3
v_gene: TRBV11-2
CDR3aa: ASSPLKSGNTIY

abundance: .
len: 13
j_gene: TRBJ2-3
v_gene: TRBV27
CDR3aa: ATSKQGQFTDTQY

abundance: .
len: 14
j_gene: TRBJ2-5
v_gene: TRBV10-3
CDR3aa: AISDTGWGSGETQY

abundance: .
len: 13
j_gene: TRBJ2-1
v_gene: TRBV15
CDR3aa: ATSSGAGSYNEQF

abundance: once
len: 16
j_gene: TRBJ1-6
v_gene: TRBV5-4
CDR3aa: ASDWCPTGRVMDSPLH

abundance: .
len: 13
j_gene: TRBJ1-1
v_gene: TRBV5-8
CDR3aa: ASPRLDGLNTEAF

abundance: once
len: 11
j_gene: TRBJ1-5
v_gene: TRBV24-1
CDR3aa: ATSVSGLQPQH

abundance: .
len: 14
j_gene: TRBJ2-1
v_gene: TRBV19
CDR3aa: ASSKIGQSSYNEQF

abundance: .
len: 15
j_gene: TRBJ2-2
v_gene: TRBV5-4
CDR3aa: ASSLGSLAGGTGELF

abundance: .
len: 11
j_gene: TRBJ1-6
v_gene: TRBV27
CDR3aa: ASSGVSNSPLH

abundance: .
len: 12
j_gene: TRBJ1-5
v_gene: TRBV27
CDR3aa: ASSLSDRVIPQH

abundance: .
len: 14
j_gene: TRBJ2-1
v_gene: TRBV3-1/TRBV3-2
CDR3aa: ASSQGPSGAYNEQF

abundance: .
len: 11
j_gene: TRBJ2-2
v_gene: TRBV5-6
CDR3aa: ASSLTGSGELF

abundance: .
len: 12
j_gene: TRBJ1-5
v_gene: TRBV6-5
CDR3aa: ASSRDRADQPQH

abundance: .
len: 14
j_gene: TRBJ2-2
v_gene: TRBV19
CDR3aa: ASSTSRTQNTGELF

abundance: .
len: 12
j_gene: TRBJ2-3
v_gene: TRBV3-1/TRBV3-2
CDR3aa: ASSLKGGTDTQY

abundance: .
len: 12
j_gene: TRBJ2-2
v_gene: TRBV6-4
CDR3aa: ASRIRMNTGELF

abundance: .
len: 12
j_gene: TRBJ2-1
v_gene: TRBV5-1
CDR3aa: ASSHSGTSNEQF

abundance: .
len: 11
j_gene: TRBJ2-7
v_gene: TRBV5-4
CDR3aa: ASSLDRGREQY

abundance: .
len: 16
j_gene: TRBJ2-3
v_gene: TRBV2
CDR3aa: ASSGRELTGYYTDTQY

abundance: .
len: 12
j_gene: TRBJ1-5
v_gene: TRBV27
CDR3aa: ASSFRSGDQPQH

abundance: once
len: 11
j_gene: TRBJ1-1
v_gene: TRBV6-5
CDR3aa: ASSYSWNTEAF

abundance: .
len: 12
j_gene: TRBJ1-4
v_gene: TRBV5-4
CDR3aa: ASSQDRGREKLF

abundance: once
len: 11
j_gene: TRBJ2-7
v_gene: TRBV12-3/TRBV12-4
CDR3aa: ASSFGTGREQY

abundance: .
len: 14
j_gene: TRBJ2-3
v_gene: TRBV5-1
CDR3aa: ASTAGWGTSTDTQY

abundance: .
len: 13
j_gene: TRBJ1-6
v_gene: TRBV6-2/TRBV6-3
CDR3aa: ASSYLGEGVSPLH

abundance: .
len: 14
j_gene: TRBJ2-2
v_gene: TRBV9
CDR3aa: ASSVMWGDPTGELF

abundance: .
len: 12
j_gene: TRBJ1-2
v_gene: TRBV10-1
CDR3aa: ASIPLRIRYGYT

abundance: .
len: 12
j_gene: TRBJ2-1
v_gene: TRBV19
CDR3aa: ASSNPGQHNEQF

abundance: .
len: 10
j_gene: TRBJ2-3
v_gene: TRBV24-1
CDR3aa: ATSAKTDTQY

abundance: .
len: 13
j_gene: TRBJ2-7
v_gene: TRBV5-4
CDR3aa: ASSSLTSGGYEQY

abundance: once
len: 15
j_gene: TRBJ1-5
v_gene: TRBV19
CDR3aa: ASSIALGQISNQPQH